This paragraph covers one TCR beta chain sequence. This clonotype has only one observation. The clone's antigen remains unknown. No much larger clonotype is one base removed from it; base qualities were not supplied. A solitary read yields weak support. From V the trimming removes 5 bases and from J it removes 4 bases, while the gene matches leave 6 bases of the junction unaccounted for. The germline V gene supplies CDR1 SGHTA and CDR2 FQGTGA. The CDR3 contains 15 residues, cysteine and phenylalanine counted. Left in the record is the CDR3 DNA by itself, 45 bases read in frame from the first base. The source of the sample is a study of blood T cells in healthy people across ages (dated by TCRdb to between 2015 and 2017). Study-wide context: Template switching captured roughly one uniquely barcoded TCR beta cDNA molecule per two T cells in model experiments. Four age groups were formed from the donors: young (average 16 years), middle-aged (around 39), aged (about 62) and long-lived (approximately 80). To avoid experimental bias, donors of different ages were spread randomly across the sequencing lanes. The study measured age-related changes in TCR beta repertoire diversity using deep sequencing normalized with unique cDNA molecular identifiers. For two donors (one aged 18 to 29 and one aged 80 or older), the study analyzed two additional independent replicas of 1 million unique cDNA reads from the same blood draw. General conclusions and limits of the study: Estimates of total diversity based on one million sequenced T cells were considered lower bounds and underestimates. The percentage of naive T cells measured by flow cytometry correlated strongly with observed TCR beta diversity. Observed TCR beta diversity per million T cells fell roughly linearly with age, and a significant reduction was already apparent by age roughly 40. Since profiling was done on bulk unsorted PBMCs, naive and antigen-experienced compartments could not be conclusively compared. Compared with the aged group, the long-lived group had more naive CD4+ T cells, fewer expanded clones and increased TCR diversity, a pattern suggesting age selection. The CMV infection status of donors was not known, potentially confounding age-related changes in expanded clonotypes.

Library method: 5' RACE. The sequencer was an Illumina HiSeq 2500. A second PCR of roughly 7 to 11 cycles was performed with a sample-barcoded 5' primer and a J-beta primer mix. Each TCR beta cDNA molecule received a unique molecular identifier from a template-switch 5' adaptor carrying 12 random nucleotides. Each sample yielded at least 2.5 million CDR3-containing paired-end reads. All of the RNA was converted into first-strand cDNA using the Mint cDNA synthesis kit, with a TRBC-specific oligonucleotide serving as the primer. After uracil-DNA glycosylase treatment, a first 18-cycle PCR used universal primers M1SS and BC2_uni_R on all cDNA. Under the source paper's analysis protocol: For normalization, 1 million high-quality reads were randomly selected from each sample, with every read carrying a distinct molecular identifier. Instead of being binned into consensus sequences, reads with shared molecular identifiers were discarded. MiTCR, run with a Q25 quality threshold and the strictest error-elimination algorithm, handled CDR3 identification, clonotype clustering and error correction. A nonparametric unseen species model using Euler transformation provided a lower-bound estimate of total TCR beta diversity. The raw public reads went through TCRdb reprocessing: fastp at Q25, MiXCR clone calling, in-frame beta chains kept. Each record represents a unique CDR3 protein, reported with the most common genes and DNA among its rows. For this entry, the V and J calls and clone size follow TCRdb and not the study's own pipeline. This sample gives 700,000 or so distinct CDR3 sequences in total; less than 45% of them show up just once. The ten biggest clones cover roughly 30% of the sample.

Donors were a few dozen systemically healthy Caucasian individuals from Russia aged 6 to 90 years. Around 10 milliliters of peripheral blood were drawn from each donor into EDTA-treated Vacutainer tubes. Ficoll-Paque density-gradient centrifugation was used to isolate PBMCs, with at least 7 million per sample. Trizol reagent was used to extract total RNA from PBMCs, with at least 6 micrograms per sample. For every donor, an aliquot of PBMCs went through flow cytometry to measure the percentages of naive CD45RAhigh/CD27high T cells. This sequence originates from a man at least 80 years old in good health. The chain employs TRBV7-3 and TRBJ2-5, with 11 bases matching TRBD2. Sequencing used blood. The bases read TGTGCCAGCAGCGTACTAGCGGGAGCGGGAGAGACCCAGTACTTC. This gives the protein CASSVLAGAGETQYF.